These 7 T cell receptor beta chains originate from one sample sequenced in a study of cytomegalovirus exposure and HLA in healthy donors. TCRdb's table, derived via immunoSEQ multiplex PCR, lists solely in-frame clones and lacks some. This sample has approximately 150,000 clones; about 87% occur once, and the top ten carry less than 5.5%. The material sequenced was PBMCs. The origin of the receptors is a man aged 18-30 years in good health and CMV-seropositive.

This sequence joins TRBV6-5 and TRBJ2-7; D may be TRBD1 (6 bases). Trimming removed 8 bases from V and 2 bases from J, with 10 bases in between. The CDR3 runs 12 residues. The V gene's germline CDR1 is MNHEY and CDR2 SVGAGI. CDR3 bases: TGTGCCAGCTGGGGGCAGGCCTACGAGCAGTACTTC. Its translation: CASWGQAYEQYF.

V gene TRBV9 combines with J gene TRBJ2-5; TRBD2 is a possible D gene (6 bases). This CDR3 region has 16 residues. The V gene lost 6 bases and the J gene lost 4 bases, with 22 bases spanning the gap. Germline V gene data show CDR1 as SGDLS and CDR2 as YYNGEE. CDR3 sequence: CASTLSGDEARETQYF. The CDR3 DNA sequence: TGTGCCAGCACACTATCGGGGGACGAGGCTAGAGAGACCCAGTACTTC.

V and J are TRBV7-3 and TRBJ2-1; TRBD1 agrees at 9 bases. CDR3 size: 15 residues. J gave up 6 bases and V 3 bases, and 6 bases lay outside the gene matches. The V gene's germline CDR1 is SGHTA and CDR2 FQGTGA. This chain's CDR3 is CASSLGQGVSNEQFF. CDR3 DNA sequence: TGTGCCAGCAGCTTGGGACAGGGAGTGTCCAATGAGCAGTTCTTC.

The J gene is TRBJ1-1, the V gene TRBV19; D might be TRBD1 (5 bases). V lost 7 bases and J lost 5, with 17 bases in between. Germline-derived CDR1 and CDR2 are LNHDA and SQIVND (reference sequence). The CDR3 spans 14 residues. The CDR3 nucleotides are TGTGCCAGTACCGCAGGGTCAACGGAGACTGAAGCTTTCTTT. Translation: CASTAGSTETEAFF.

The chain recombines TRBV18 with TRBJ2-5; 10 bases align to TRBD1. Germline trimming cut 3 bases from V and 7 bases from J; bases unmatched to any gene: 8. Germline loops: CDR1 KGHSH, CDR2 LQKENI. The CDR3 is made up of 15 amino acids. The DNA for the CDR3 is TGTGCCAGCTCACCGACAGGGGGCAATGAGGGGACCCAGTACTTC. It is translated as CASSPTGGNEGTQYF.

The rearrangement links TRBV27 to TRBJ1-5; D is ambiguous. Germline loops: CDR1 MNHEY, CDR2 SMNVEV (reference sequence). The CDR3 covers 13 residues. V lost 0 bases and J lost 9, with 9 bases in between. CDR3: CASSLSPQWPQHF. The CDR3 DNA sequence: TGTGCCAGCAGTTTATCCCCCCAATGGCCCCAGCATTTT.

In regard to this clone: Different DNA sequences within this sample yield the same CDR3. The chain combines TRBV5-6 with TRBJ1-2, with 7 bases aligning to TRBD1. CDR3 length equals 14 residues. V lost 5 bases and J lost 3; bases outside the gene matches: 7. The germline V gene encodes CDR1 SGHDT and CDR2 YYEEEE. The CDR3, as DNA: TGTGCCAGCAGTCTCCGGGACAGATACTATGGCTACACCTTC. It translates to CASSLRDRYYGYTF.